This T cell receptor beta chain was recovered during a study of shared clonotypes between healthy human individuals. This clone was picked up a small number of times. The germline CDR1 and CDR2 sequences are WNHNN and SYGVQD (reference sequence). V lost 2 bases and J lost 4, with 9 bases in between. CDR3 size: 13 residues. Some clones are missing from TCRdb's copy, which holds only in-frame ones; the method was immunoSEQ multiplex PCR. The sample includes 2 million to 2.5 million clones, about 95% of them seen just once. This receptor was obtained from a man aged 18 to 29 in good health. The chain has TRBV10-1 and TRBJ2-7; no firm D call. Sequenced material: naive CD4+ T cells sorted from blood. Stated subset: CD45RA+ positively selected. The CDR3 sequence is CASSEGGLYEQYF. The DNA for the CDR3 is TGCGCCAGCAGTGAGGGCGGCCTATACGAGCAGTACTTC.